Only a few counts were recorded for the clone carrying this TCR beta chain. Its target is not known. Data came from immunoSEQ multiplex PCR; TCRdb stores just in-frame clones and leaves some out. This table holds roughly 130,000 clones, 75% to 95% found once. This sample was taken from a study of T cell responses to AZD1222 COVID-19 vaccine. After removal of 4 bases from V and 4 bases from J, the junction contained 9 bases not matched to a gene. Per germline, CDR1 SGDLS and CDR2 YYNGEE. The CDR3 runs 16 residues. Whole-study results and caveats: The donors showed a predominance of white British ancestry and of females, with possible underestimation of clonal diversity. At study baseline, merely more than 5 AZD1222 recipients were seropositive. Compared with day 0, the breadth and depth of the Spike-specific TCR repertoire rose significantly after two doses of AZD1222.

V gene TRBV9 combines with J gene TRBJ1-3; 9 bases align to TRBD1. Here the sequenced sample was peripheral blood, taken 28 days after the second dose of the MenACWY control vaccine. This TCR was sampled from an adult who received the MenACWY meningococcal vaccine as a control. CDR3 sequence reads: CASSITLQGAGNTIYF. The CDR3 DNA is TGTGCCAGCAGCATAACCTTACAGGGGGCAGGAAACACCATATATTTT.